The count of the clone carrying this TCR beta chain is one. Antigen unknown. This sample was included in a study of Ad26.COV2.S vaccination and SARS-CoV-2 variants. Study at large: Participants got Ad26.COV2.S intramuscularly, once or twice 56 days apart.

The study's findings and limits: Relative to placebo recipients, vaccine recipients exhibited elevated spike-specific TCR breadth.

Stated treatment: 19 received Ad26.COV2.S at low or high dose, single or two shots; roughly 5 received placebo; per-sample allocation not given. Day 63 following the first vaccine or placebo injection was when the samples were taken. Germline V gene lookup returns CDR1 MNHEY and CDR2 SMNVEV (reference sequence). Trimming pared 2 bases from V and 2 bases from J, leaving 10 bases between. The CDR3 is 14 residues long. The assay was immunoSEQ multiplex PCR, and TCRdb's table has in-frame clones only and misses some. Among 400,000 to 450,000 clones listed, about 90% were seen once. This specimen was peripheral blood, taken in a trial of Ad26.COV2.S vaccine versus placebo. This chain joins TRBV27 and TRBJ2-7; maybe TRBD1 (5 bases). The sequence was obtained from a person aged 18 to 59 who received the Ad26.COV2.S COVID-19 vaccine or a placebo. The CDR3 DNA is TGTGCCAGCAGTTTACAGGGAACTACCTACGAGCAGTACTTC. This gives the protein CASSLQGTTYEQYF.